The 13 T cell receptor beta chains below all came from one sample that was sequenced in a study of T cells after yellow fever vaccination. TCRdb processed the 5' RACE reads anew with MiXCR; each CDR3 protein has one entry. Among about 85,000 distinct CDR3 sequences listed, 13% were seen once. This material consisted of CD8+ T cells not binding an NS4B(214-222) dextramer, sorted from PBMCs, taken 21 days after the first yellow fever vaccination. The source is a man between 18 and 29 years old who received the YFV17D yellow fever vaccine.

The rearrangement joins TRBV5-6 to TRBJ1-6, with D uncertain. V gave up 2 bases and J gave up 12 bases, with 21 bases separating them. The CDR3 runs 16 residues. Per the germline V gene, CDR1 is SGHDT and CDR2 is YYEEEE. The CDR3: CASSLFRRTVIGPLHF. CDR3 DNA sequence: TGTGCCAGCAGCTTATTTCGTAGAACAGTTATTGGACCCCTCCACTTT.

V is TRBV6-5 and J is TRBJ2-3; weak D call: TRBD1 (6 bases). The CDR3 is made up of 16 amino acids. Germline lookup yields CDR1 MNHEY and CDR2 SVGAGI. V was cut by 0 bases and J by 2 bases, with 12 bases left in between. CDR3 in DNA: TGTGCCAGCAGTTACTCAGTGCAGGGGTCCACAGATACGCAGTATTTT. It is translated as CASSYSVQGSTDTQYF.

This rearrangement joins TRBV5-6 to TRBJ1-5; D is unresolved. Per germline, CDR1 SGHDT and CDR2 YYEEEE. Trimming pared 4 bases from V and 1 base from J, leaving 12 bases between. CDR3 length: 15 amino acids. CDR3 DNA sequence: TGTGCCAGCAGCCGGTCGGGCGGGAGCAATCAGCCCCAGCATTTT. It specifies CASSRSGGSNQPQHF.

This clonotype was observed a few times. This chain links TRBV4-3 with TRBJ1-1; TRBD1 matches at 7 bases. J was trimmed by 4 bases and V by 0 bases; bases with no gene match: 5. The germline CDR1 and CDR2 sequences are LGHNA and YSLEER. The CDR3 extends over 15 amino acids. The CDR3 region has the DNA TGCGCCAGCAGCCAAGAACGGCAGGGGGTCACTGAAGCTTTCTTT. Encoded protein: CASSQERQGVTEAFF.

At least ten counts were recorded for this clonotype. The V call is TRBV14, the J call TRBJ2-5; TRBD1 matches 7 bases. This CDR3 has 14 residues. V lost 1 base, J lost 2 bases, and 1 base stayed unmatched. In germline, CDR1 is SGHDN, CDR2 FVKESK. CDR3 loop: CASSQGGQQETQYF. The DNA for the CDR3 is TGTGCCAGCAGCCAAGGGGGACAGCAAGAGACCCAGTACTTC.

The CDR3 coding sequence is TGTGCCAGCAGGATTAGGCCGGGCACAGATACGCAGTATTTT. As protein: CASRIRPGTDTQYF. The rearrangement joins TRBV6-4 to TRBJ2-3; D call uncertain. This CDR3 comprises 14 residues. V was clipped by 6 bases and J by 1 base, with 11 bases between them. CDR1 is MRHNA, CDR2 SNTAGT, per germline.

The chain links TRBV6-2 or TRBV6-3 to TRBJ2-3; TRBD2 matches at 15 bases. Germline trimming cut 6 bases from V and 5 bases from J; bases unmatched to any gene: 9. Germline V lookup: CDR1 MNHEY, CDR2 SVGEGT. This CDR3 has 17 residues. CDR3 protein: CASRKTGTSGGRDTQYF. DNA of the CDR3: TGTGCCAGCAGGAAGACCGGGACTAGCGGGGGGAGAGATACGCAGTATTTT.

In its sample, this clonotype was seen a few times. This chain joins TRBV6-5 and TRBJ2-7; D remains ambiguous. The CDR3 consists of 14 residues. Germline V gene data show CDR1 as MNHEY and CDR2 as SVGAGI. V lost 3 bases, J lost 1 base, and 10 bases lay in between. The CDR3 loop reads CASSYNVGSYEQYV. The DNA for the CDR3 is TGTGCCAGCAGTTATAACGTGGGTTCCTACGAGCAGTACGTC.

The V and J genes are TRBV12-3 or TRBV12-4 and TRBJ1-2, with D possibly TRBD1 on 5 matching bases. This CDR3 contains 17 residues. Deletions cut 0 bases from V and 0 bases from J, with 14 bases between. CDR3 nucleotide sequence: TGTGCCAGCAGTTTAGCCCGGACAACTCAAGCTAACTATGGCTACACCTTC. Its translation: CASSLARTTQANYGYTF.

This clonotype showed up just a few times. V is TRBV9 and J is TRBJ2-1, with 10 bases aligning to TRBD1. Germline loops: CDR1 SGDLS, CDR2 YYNGEE. The CDR3 sequence is 14 residues long. The V gene end was trimmed by 7 bases and the J gene end by 4 bases; junction bases not matched to a gene: 5. The CDR3 coding sequence is TGTGCCAGCGCGAGGGGACAGGGGTACAATGAGCAGTTCTTC. The encoded protein is CASARGQGYNEQFF.

This clonotype was seen only a few times. The rearrangement links TRBV7-2 to TRBJ2-1, with TRBD2 matching over 14 bases. Germline V lookup: CDR1 SGHTA, CDR2 FQGNSA. The V segment lost 5 bases and the J segment 12 bases; nucleotides outside the gene matches: 6. The CDR3 covers 14 residues. Here the CDR3 DNA reads TGTGCCAGCAGCAGGACTAGCGGGGGGCCCTGGCAGTTCTTC. Translation: CASSRTSGGPWQFF.

This chain uses TRBV15 with TRBJ1-1, with D perhaps matching TRBD1 (6 bases). The CDR3 has 17 amino acids. Germline V gives CDR1 LNHNV, CDR2 YYDKDF (reference sequence). V was clipped by 0 bases and J by 0 bases, with 14 bases between them. The CDR3 DNA is TGTGCCACCAGCAGAGATCGGGCAGGGGCGATGAACACTGAAGCTTTCTTT. Translation gives CATSRDRAGAMNTEAFF. Looking up the rest from reference TRBV15 and TRBJ1-1 gives the full variable domain: DAMVIQNPRYQVTQFGKPVTLSCSQTLNHNVMYWYQQKSSQAPKLLFHYYDKDFNNEADTPDNFQSRRPNTSFCFLDIRSPGLGDTAMYLCATSRDRAGAMNTEAFFGQGTRLTVV.

V is TRBV7-9 and J is TRBJ2-7, with TRBD1 matching 7 bases. The V gene end was trimmed by 5 bases and the J gene end by 3 bases; junction bases not matched to a gene: 4. Germline-derived CDR1 and CDR2 are SEHNR and FQNEAQ (reference sequence). There are 13 residues in the CDR3. The CDR3, as DNA: TGTGCCAGCAGCCGACAGGGAAACTACGAGCAGTACGTC. As protein: CASSRQGNYEQYV.